The sequence of this TCR beta chain was determined in a study of monozygotic twins with inflammatory bowel disease. From its re-call of the 5' RACE reads, TCRdb lists each CDR3 protein once, without DNA. This listing includes 120,000 to 150,000 distinct CDR3 sequences. Looked up from germline, CDR1 is SGHAT and CDR2 is FQNNGV. This CDR3 is built from 13 residues. Isolation of total RNA was performed on whole blood, with no prior T cell sorting. A remark on this clonotype: Its matching antigen is unknown.

Study findings and constraints: Relative clonotype sharing with others was diminished in IBD patients versus healthy twins, particularly with disease activity. A single strong clonotype or signal linked to IBD was not supported. Healthy co-twins exceeded IBD patients in TCRbeta diversity as measured by inverse Simpson.

The specimen was blood. The J gene is TRBJ2-7, the V gene TRBV11-2. This sequence was found in a human donor with ulcerative colitis or Crohn's disease, or a healthy co-twin of an affected twin (not recorded which). This CDR3 reads CASSSYFTGEQYF.